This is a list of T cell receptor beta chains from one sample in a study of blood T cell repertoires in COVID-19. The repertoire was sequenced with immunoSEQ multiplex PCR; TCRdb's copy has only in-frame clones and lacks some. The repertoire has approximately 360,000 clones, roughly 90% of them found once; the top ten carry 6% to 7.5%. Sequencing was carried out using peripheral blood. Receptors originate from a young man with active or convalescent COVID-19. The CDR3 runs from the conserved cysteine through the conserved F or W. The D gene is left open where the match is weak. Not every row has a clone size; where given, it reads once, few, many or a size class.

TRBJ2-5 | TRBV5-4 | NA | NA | TGTGCCAGCACCCTATCCTGGGGAAAGGGCGGGGTGGCAGAGACCCAGTACTTC | CASTLSWGKGGVAETQYF
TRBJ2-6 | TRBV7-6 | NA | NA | TGTGCCAGCAGCCTGATTGGGCCCCGCTCTGGGGCCAACGTGCTGACTTTC | CASSLIGPRSGANVLTF
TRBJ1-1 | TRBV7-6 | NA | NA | TGTGCCAGCAGCCCCACTCGGGCGGGAAGACACACTGAAGCTTTCTTT | CASSPTRAGRHTEAFF
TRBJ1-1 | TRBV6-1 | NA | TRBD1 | TGTGCCAGCAGTGAATGGAGGACAGGGATCACTGAAGCTTTCTTT | CASSEWRTGITEAFF
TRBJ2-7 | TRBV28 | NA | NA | TGTGCCAGCAGTTTGAACGGCGGCTACGAGCAGTACTTC | CASSLNGGYEQYF
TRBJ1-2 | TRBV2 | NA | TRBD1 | TGTGCCAGCAGCGTTGTTGGGACAGGGGGCGTCTACACCTTC | CASSVVGTGGVYTF
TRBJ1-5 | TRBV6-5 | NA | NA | TGTGCCAGCAGCCCCGGCGGGTATCAGCCCCAGCATTTT | CASSPGGYQPQHF
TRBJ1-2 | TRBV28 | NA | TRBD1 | TGTGCCAGCAGTCCCTGGACAGGGGGCGACTATGGCTACACCTTC | CASSPWTGGDYGYTF
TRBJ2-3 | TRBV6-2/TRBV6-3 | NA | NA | TGTGCCAGCAGCCGCGGGGATACGCAGTATTTT | CASSRGDTQYF
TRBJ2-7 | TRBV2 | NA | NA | TGTGCCAGCAGTGAATTTTACACTAGCTCCTACGAGCAGTACTTC | CASSEFYTSSYEQYF
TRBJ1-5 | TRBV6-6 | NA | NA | TGTGCCAGCTCCAACATGCAGCCCCAGCATTTT | CASSNMQPQHF
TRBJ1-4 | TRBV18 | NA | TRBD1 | TGTGCCAGCACTAGGGACAGAGAAAAACTGTTTTTT | CASTRDREKLFF
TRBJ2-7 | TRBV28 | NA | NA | TGTGCCTCAAGGGGCAGGGGAGGGTACGAGCAGTACTTC | CASRGRGGYEQYF
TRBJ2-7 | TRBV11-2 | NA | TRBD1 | TGTGCCAGCAGTTCTCCGTCGGGACAGGGGGACCCCTACGAGCAGTACTTC | CASSSPSGQGDPYEQYF
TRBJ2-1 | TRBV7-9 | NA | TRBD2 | TGTGCCAGCAGCCTGACTAGCGGGGGGTGGAATGAGCAGTTCTTC | CASSLTSGGWNEQFF
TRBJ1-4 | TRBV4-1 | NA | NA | TGCGCCAGCAGCCACCCTAGTGAAAAACTGTTTTTT | CASSHPSEKLFF
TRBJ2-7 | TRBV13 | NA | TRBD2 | TGTGCCAGCAGCTCGGGGGGGATACGAGAACAGTACTTC | CASSSGGIREQYF
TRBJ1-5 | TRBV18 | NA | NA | TGTGCCAGCTCATCGTCCGGGTATAGCAATCAGCCCCAGCATTTT | CASSSSGYSNQPQHF
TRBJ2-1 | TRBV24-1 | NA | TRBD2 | TGTGCCACCAGTGACCCCGGGACTAGCGGTGCTTCCTACAATGAGCAGTTCTTC | CATSDPGTSGASYNEQFF
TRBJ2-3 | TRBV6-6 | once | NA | TGTGCCAGCACGAGTACTGGTACGCAGTATTTT | CASTSTGTQYF
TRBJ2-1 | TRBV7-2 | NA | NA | TGTGCCAGCAGCTTACGAGGGACTCGCATGTACAATGAGCAGTTCTTC | CASSLRGTRMYNEQFF
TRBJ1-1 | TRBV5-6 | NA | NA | TGTGCCAGCAGCTCACCTGTGGGCGGAGGTTCGCTGGTCAACACTGAAGCTTTCTTT | CASSSPVGGGSLVNTEAFF
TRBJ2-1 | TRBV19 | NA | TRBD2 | TGTGCCAGTAGTTCCGCCTCCGGGACTAGCGGGAGGAATGAGCAGTTCTTC | CASSSASGTSGRNEQFF
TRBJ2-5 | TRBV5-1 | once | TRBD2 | TGCGCCAGCAGCCACGGACTAGCGGGGGGGCCTAACCAAGAGACCCAGTACTTC | CASSHGLAGGPNQETQYF
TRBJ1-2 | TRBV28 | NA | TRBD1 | TGTGCCAGCAGTTTATGGAACCTCCGGGACAGGGGCTATGGCTACACCTTC | CASSLWNLRDRGYGYTF
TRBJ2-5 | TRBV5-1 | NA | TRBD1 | TGCGCCAGCAGCCTAGAACTCACAGGGGCAGAGACCCAGTACTTC | CASSLELTGAETQYF
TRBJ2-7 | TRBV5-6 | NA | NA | TGTGCCAGCAGCTCGAGCTCCTACGAGCAGTACTTC | CASSSSSYEQYF
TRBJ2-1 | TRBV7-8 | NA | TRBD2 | TGTGCCAGCAGCCCTAGTGGGGCGCTAGCGGGAGGGAGGAATGAGCAGTTCTTC | CASSPSGALAGGRNEQFF
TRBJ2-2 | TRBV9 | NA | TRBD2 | TGTGCCAGCAGCGGTCCAGCGGGAGGTATCGGGGAGCTGTTTTTT | CASSGPAGGIGELFF
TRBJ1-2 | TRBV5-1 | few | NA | TGCGCCAGCAGCTTGGCCGGAGAGGATGATGGCTACACCTTC | CASSLAGEDDGYTF
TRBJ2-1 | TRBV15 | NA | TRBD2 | TGTGCCACCAGCAGAGATCCGGGAGGCCACTCCTACAATGAGCAGTTCTTC | CATSRDPGGHSYNEQFF
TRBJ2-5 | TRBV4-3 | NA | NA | TGCGCCAGCAGCCAAGATCGTACTAGCTATCAAGAGACCCAGTACTTC | CASSQDRTSYQETQYF
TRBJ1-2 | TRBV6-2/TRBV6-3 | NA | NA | TGTGCCAGCAGTGCGGGAAGCGGTAACTATGGCTACACCTTC | CASSAGSGNYGYTF
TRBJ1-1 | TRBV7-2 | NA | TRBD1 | TGTGCCAGCAGCCCGACCAGGGGGCTAAACACTGAAGCTTTCTTT | CASSPTRGLNTEAFF
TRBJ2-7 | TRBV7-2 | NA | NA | TGTGCCAGCAGCTTAGGAGTATCCTACGAGCAGTACTTC | CASSLGVSYEQYF
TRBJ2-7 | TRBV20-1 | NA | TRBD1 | TGCAGTGCTGACAGGGTGTACGAGCAGTACTTC | CSADRVYEQYF
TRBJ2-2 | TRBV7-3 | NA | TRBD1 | TGTGCCAGCAGCTTAATGAGGACAGGGCGGGGCGGGGAGCTGTTTTTT | CASSLMRTGRGGELFF
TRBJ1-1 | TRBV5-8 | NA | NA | TGTGCCAGCAGCTTGGTCGGTCGGGGGAACACTGAAGCTTTCTTT | CASSLVGRGNTEAFF
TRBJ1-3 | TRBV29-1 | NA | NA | TGCAGCGTTGATCTAGGTCGGACTGGAAACACCATATATTTT | CSVDLGRTGNTIYF
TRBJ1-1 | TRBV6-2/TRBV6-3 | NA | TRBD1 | TGTGCCAGCAGTCAGTACAGGGGCACTGAAGCTTTCTTT | CASSQYRGTEAFF
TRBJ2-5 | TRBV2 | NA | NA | TGTGCCAGCAGGTCAAACGGGTACCAAGAGACCCAGTACTTC | CASRSNGYQETQYF